These 8 T cell receptor beta chains were sequenced from one sample in a study of Ad26.COV2.S vaccination and SARS-CoV-2 variants. The protocol was immunoSEQ multiplex PCR, while the TCRdb copy is restricted to in-frame clones and leaves out a portion. Of around 500,000 clones listed, 80% to 90% are singletons. The treatment is: some 20 received Ad26.COV2.S at low or high dose, single or two shots; 5 received placebo; per-sample allocation not given. Sample collection was performed on day 63 after the first vaccine or placebo injection. The sequences come from peripheral blood, collected in a trial of Ad26.COV2.S vaccine versus placebo. Source of these receptors: a person aged 18-60 years who received the Ad26.COV2.S COVID-19 vaccine or a placebo.

The V gene is TRBV5-6, the J gene TRBJ1-6; 9 bases map to TRBD1. V shed 4 bases, J shed 9 bases, and the junction held 5 bases outside the gene matches. The CDR3 spans 14 residues. Germline V gives CDR1 SGHDT, CDR2 YYEEEE. The DNA of the CDR3 is TGTGCCAGCAGCGTGGGACAGGGTTCTTCACCCCTCCACTTT. Translation gives CASSVGQGSSPLHF.

The chain is built from TRBV2 and TRBJ2-5; 8 positions match TRBD2. Germline V gene lookup returns CDR1 SNHLY and CDR2 FYNNEI. The CDR3 consists of 14 residues. V was pared by 11 bases and J by 2 bases, with 10 bases of the junction left unmatched. The CDR3 reads CAWSGGASQETQYF. Written as DNA, the CDR3 is TGTGCCTGGTCGGGGGGGGCCTCTCAAGAGACCCAGTACTTC.

The V gene is TRBV25-1, the J gene TRBJ1-5; D ambiguous. Germline V gives CDR1 MGHDK, CDR2 SYGVNS. The CDR3 length is 17 residues. With 0 bases removed from V and 0 bases from J, the gap between germline ends came to 12 bases. CDR3 DNA: TGTGCCAGCAGTGAATATCAAGCAGTCCATAGCAATCAGCCCCAGCATTTT. It specifies CASSEYQAVHSNQPQHF.

The chain combines TRBV7-2 with TRBJ1-2, with TRBD1 as a possible D gene (5 bases). CDR3 length: 14 residues. Looked up from germline, CDR1 is SGHTA and CDR2 is FQGNSA. Trimming pared 1 base from V and 9 bases from J, leaving 15 bases between. CDR3 nucleotides: TGTGCCAGCAGCTTAGTCCTCCGGGGGGACCGCTACACCTTC. It specifies CASSLVLRGDRYTF.

The rearrangement joins TRBV28 to TRBJ2-1; no definite D call. Germline V gene data show CDR1 as MDHEN and CDR2 as SYDVKM. The CDR3 length is 11 residues. Trimming cost V 8 bases and J 5 bases, with 7 bases left between them. CDR3 in amino acids: CASSPNNEQFF. CDR3 sequence (DNA): TGTGCCAGCTCGCCGAACAATGAGCAGTTCTTC.

J is TRBJ2-5 and V is TRBV3-1 (or the pseudogene TRBV3-2); possibly TRBD1 for D (6 bases). Trimming shortened V by 6 bases and J by 2 bases, and 16 bases separated the two germline ends. This CDR3 contains 15 residues. Germline V gives CDR1 LGHDT, CDR2 YNNKEL (reference sequence). Here the CDR3 reads CASRAAAGTQETQYF. Written as DNA, the CDR3 is TGTGCCAGCAGGGCCGCAGCCGGGACACAAGAGACCCAGTACTTC.

This chain uses TRBV18 with TRBJ2-5; D remains unclear. The CDR3 length is 13 residues. V lost 1 base and J lost 1, with 4 bases in between. The germline V gene encodes CDR1 KGHSH and CDR2 LQKENI. The CDR3 nucleotides read TGTGCCAGCTCACCACAGGCCCAAGAGACCCAGTACTTC. Translating gives CASSPQAQETQYF.

The V and J genes are TRBV19 and TRBJ1-1, with 8 bases lining up with TRBD1. The length of the CDR3 is 17 residues. The V gene end was trimmed by 3 bases and the J gene end by 6 bases; junction bases not matched to a gene: 15. CDR1 and CDR2 from the germline V gene are LNHDA and SQIVND (reference sequence). CDR3 amino acids: CASSIQGAYLTRAEAFF. The DNA of the CDR3 is TGTGCCAGTAGTATCCAGGGGGCCTATTTAACGAGGGCTGAAGCTTTCTTT.